The source of this T cell receptor (beta chain) is a study of cytomegalovirus exposure and HLA in healthy donors. Study background: In an earlier analysis, 117 million unique TCR beta sequences were found from some 200 million T cells. General observations from the study: There were three CMV-associated chains whose specificity for CMV antigens was confirmed in vitro. After further analysis at a later stage, 16,951 TCR beta sequences were associated with HLA alleles at 0.05 false discovery rate. Rates of TCR association differed by HLA locus in a later analysis, with DRB1 highest and HLA-C lowest.

A remark on this clone: The antigen remains undetermined.

V shed 2 bases and J shed 5 bases, with 10 bases lying between them. Germline CDR1 ENHRY, CDR2 SYGVKD. The CDR3 consists of 13 residues. PCR amplification relied on 60 Vbeta primers (plus 13 Jbeta primers). Some clones are missing from TCRdb's copy, which holds only in-frame ones; the method was immunoSEQ multiplex PCR. Altogether about 140,000 clones are present, about 81% being singletons, with the ten largest covering roughly 7.7%. This TCR was sampled from a woman between 50 and 59 years old in good health and CMV-seropositive. The sequenced sample was PBMCs. This chain links TRBV10-3 with TRBJ2-7; possibly TRBD1 for D (6 bases). CDR3 nucleotides: TGTGCCATCAGTGAGATACAGGGTCACGAGCAGTACTTC. Protein product: CAISEIQGHEQYF.